What follows describes a single T cell receptor beta chain. Antigen unknown. The protocol was immunoSEQ multiplex PCR, while the TCRdb copy is restricted to in-frame clones and leaves out a portion. The sample lists fewer than 2.5 million clones; over 85% were seen once. The sample comes from a study of shared clonotypes between healthy human individuals. Study findings and constraints: What naive subsets generally showed was a larger estimated richness than memory subsets showed.

The CDR3 consists of 15 residues. V was clipped by 5 bases and J by 3 bases; unmatched bases: 9. The germline V gene encodes CDR1 MNHNS and CDR2 SASEGT. Sequencing input: naive CD4+ T cells from PBMCs. Subset here: CD45RA+ positively selected. This clonotype was sampled from a man younger than 30 in good health. Some clones in this sample may be carry-over from other donors' samples. This rearrangement joins TRBV6-1 to TRBJ2-7; 8 positions match TRBD1. The chain's CDR3 is CASSLRTGPIYEQYF. The DNA for the CDR3 is TGTGCCAGCAGTCTGAGGACAGGGCCAATCTACGAGCAGTACTTC.